The clone carrying this T cell receptor (beta chain) was recorded only once. Its antigen is currently unknown. These data are taken from a study of tissue T cells after allogeneic stem cell transplantation. General study points: Only a limited share of tissue TCRs appeared in blood or spleen.

Median post-mortem interval was more than nine hours for GI, liver, skin and lymphoid tissues. This CDR3 spans 15 amino acids. Per germline, CDR1 SGDLS and CDR2 YYNGEE. V was pared by 4 bases and J by 3 bases, with 6 bases of the junction left unmatched. Repertoires were generated with immunoSEQ multiplex PCR, while TCRdb's copy carries only in-frame clones and drops some. This sample has about 10,000 clones, with over 50% found just once. The sample in question was tissue from the stomach, obtained at autopsy. This rearrangement joins TRBV9 to TRBJ1-4; 7 bases line up with TRBD1. This sequence was found in an older male donor with lung cancer. The DNA for the CDR3 is TGTGCCAGCAGCCCCTGGGACAGAGCTAATGAAAAACTGTTTTTT. Protein sequence: CASSPWDRANEKLFF.